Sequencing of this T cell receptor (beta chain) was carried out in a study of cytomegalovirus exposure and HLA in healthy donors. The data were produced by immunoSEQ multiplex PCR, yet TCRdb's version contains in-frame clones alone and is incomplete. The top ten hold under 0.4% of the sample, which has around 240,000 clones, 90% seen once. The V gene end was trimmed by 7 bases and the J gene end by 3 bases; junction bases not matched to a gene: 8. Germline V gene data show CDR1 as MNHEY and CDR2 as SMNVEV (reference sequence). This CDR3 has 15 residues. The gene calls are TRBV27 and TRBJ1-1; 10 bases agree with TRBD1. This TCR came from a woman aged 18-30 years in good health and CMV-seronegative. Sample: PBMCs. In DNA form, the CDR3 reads TGTGCCAGCACCCTAGACAGGGGGCGCGACACTGAAGCTTTCTTT. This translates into CASTLDRGRDTEAFF.